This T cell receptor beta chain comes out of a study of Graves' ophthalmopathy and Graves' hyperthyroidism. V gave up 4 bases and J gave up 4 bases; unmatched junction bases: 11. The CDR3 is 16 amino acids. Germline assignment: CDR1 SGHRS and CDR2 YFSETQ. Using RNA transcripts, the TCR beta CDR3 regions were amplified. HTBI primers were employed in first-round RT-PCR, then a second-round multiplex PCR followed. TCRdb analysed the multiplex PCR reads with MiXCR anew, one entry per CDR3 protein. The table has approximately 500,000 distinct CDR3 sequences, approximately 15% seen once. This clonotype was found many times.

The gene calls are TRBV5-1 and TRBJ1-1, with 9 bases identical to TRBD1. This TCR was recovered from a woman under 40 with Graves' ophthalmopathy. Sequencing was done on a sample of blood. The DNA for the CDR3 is TGCGCCAGCAGCACCGGGACAGGGAGGAAGGTCACTGAAGCTTTCTTT. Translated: CASSTGTGRKVTEAFF.